Below are 15 T cell receptor beta chains sequenced from a single sample in a study of blood T cells in healthy people across ages. Primed by a sample-barcoded 5' primer and a J-beta primer mix, a second PCR proceeded for about 7 to 12 cycles. TCRdb analysed the 5' RACE reads with MiXCR anew, one entry per CDR3 protein. The table lists fewer than 900,000 distinct CDR3 sequences, roughly 40% of them singletons. Material: blood. These receptors came from a man aged 18 to 35 in good health.

The chain combines TRBV7-2 with TRBJ1-1; D ambiguous. Germline CDR1 reads SGHTA; CDR2 reads FQGNSA. The germline V and J ends were trimmed by 5 bases and 1 base, with 11 bases remaining between them. The CDR3 extends over 14 amino acids. CDR3 loop: CASSPDGGNTEAFF. CDR3 nucleotide sequence: TGTGCCAGCAGCCCGGACGGAGGGAACACTGAAGCTTTCTTT.

In its sample, this clonotype was seen a few times. This chain uses TRBV12-3 or TRBV12-4 with TRBJ2-5, with D unresolved. The CDR3 length is 15 residues. V was trimmed by 4 bases and J by 1 base, leaving 13 bases between them. CDR3 nucleotide sequence: TGTGCCAGCAGTTCCGAAGGGCGCGGCCAAGAGACCCAGTACTTC. This gives the protein CASSSEGRGQETQYF.

This clonotype was counted between two and nine times. DNA for the CDR3: TGCAGTGCTAAGGCAGGGGGTCAGCCCCAGCATTTT. Amino acid sequence: CSAKAGGQPQHF. The chain couples TRBV20-1 to TRBJ1-5; 7 bases map to TRBD1. This CDR3 is 12 amino acids long. The V gene's germline CDR1 is DFQATT and CDR2 SNEGSKA (reference sequence). V lost 4 bases, J lost 6 bases, and 3 bases stayed unmatched.

This clonotype was counted only a few times. J is TRBJ2-3 and V is TRBV3-1; no clear D. The length of the CDR3 is 17 residues. Trimming took 5 bases from V and 4 from J, leaving 22 bases between them. CDR1 is LGHDT and CDR2 is YNNKEL in the germline V gene (reference sequence). DNA of the CDR3: TGTGCCAGCAGCTTAAGATCACGGGTCGCGGACGCAGATACGCAGTATTTT. As protein: CASSLRSRVADADTQYF.

The genes are TRBV7-6 and TRBJ2-3, with a weak D call TRBD2 (5 bases). This CDR3 comprises 18 residues. The ends were cut back, 1 base at V and 0 bases at J, with 17 bases in the middle. Germline-derived CDR1 and CDR2 are SGHVS and FNYEAQ. DNA of the CDR3: TGTGCCAGCAGCTTAGTGGCTGGGAGAATAGTTAGCACAGATACGCAGTATTTT. Protein sequence: CASSLVAGRIVSTDTQYF.

The CDR3 protein is CASSSATPSADTQYF. DNA of the CDR3: TGTGCCAGCAGCTCGGCGACACCGAGCGCAGATACGCAGTATTTT. The rearrangement joins TRBV5-5 to TRBJ2-3; D remains unclear. Germline V gene sequence: CDR1 SGHKS, CDR2 YYEKEE (reference sequence). Trimming removed 3 bases at V and 4 bases at J, with 15 bases between. CDR3 length: 15 residues.

V usage is TRBV5-1 and J usage is TRBJ2-1; 7 bases line up with TRBD1. Germline-derived CDR1 and CDR2 are SGHRS and YFSETQ. V was pared by 2 bases and J by 7 bases, with 12 bases of the junction left unmatched. The CDR3 is 16 amino acids. CDR3 in DNA: TGCGCCAGCAGCTTCTACAGGGGCCCTCTACAGAATGAGCAGTTCTTC. This sequence encodes CASSFYRGPLQNEQFF.

This clonotype came up a few times. The chain links TRBV27 to TRBJ1-1; 9 positions agree with TRBD1. Per the germline V gene, CDR1 is MNHEY and CDR2 is SMNVEV (reference sequence). CDR3 length: 19 amino acids. The junction had 20 bases not matched to a gene; V was cut back by 4 bases and J by 5 bases. CDR3 loop: CASSYLDLTGTGLGTEAFF. DNA of the CDR3: TGTGCCAGCAGTTATCTCGATTTAACCGGGACAGGGTTGGGGACTGAAGCTTTCTTT.

This rearrangement joins TRBV20-1 to TRBJ2-7; possibly TRBD1 for D (5 bases). With 4 bases removed from V and 2 bases from J, the gap between germline ends came to 12 bases. Germline V gene data show CDR1 as DFQATT and CDR2 as SNEGSKA (reference sequence). The CDR3 is 13 residues long. The CDR3 spells CSATGPRPYEQYF. As DNA, the CDR3 is TGCAGTGCTACAGGGCCCCGGCCCTACGAGCAGTACTTC.

This clonotype was picked up a small number of times. The rearrangement links TRBV11-1 to TRBJ2-5, with 9 bases lining up with TRBD2. Germline V gene data show CDR1 as SGHAT and CDR2 as FQDESV (reference sequence). CDR3 size: 16 residues. With V trimmed by 3 bases and J by 2 bases, 7 bases remained unmatched. The CDR3 nucleotides read TGTGCCAGCAGCTTTGGGATAGCGGGAGAACAAGAGACCCAGTACTTC. Its translation: CASSFGIAGEQETQYF.

This clonotype was observed many times. The V gene is TRBV20-1, the J gene TRBJ1-5; D is ambiguous. Looked up from germline, CDR1 is DFQATT and CDR2 is SNEGSKA (reference sequence). The CDR3 is 18 residues long. Trimming stripped 0 bases from V and 0 bases from J, with 18 bases between. CDR3 coding DNA: TGCAGTGCTAGAGATCTTTTAATGGACCCGTATAGCAATCAGCCCCAGCATTTT. Translated: CSARDLLMDPYSNQPQHF.

The CDR3 spells CASSYSPGTGYSGELFF. The CDR3 coding sequence is TGTGCCAGCAGTTACAGCCCTGGGACAGGGTACTCCGGGGAGCTGTTTTTT. The chain uses TRBV6-2 or TRBV6-3 and TRBJ2-2, with TRBD1 matching 9 bases. The germline gives CDR1 MNHEY, CDR2 SVGEGT. J was trimmed by 6 bases and V by 2 bases; bases with no gene match: 10. The CDR3 length is 17 residues.

The chain employs TRBV18 and TRBJ2-5; 8 nucleotides match TRBD1. Germline CDR1 KGHSH, CDR2 LQKENI. The CDR3 is 14 residues long. Germline trimming cut 3 bases from V and 1 base from J; bases unmatched to any gene: 1. Here the CDR3 reads CASSPDRVQETQYF. The CDR3 DNA follows: TGTGCCAGCTCACCGGACAGGGTCCAAGAGACCCAGTACTTC.

This chain connects TRBV27 to TRBJ1-4; 7 nucleotides match TRBD1. Unmatched junction bases numbered 9, after V lost 6 bases and J lost 8 bases. CDR3 length equals 14 residues. Germline lookup yields CDR1 MNHEY and CDR2 SMNVEV (reference sequence). For the CDR3, the DNA is TGTGCCAGCAGGAGGACAGGCGTACGGGAAAAACTGTTTTTT. Amino acid sequence: CASRRTGVREKLFF.

This clonotype was seen ten or more times. V and J are TRBV7-2 and TRBJ1-2; D not certain. The V end lost 0 bases, the J end lost 0 bases, and 11 bases lay between the germline ends. Germline values: CDR1 SGHTA, CDR2 FQGNSA. This CDR3 spans 16 amino acids. The CDR3 coding sequence is TGTGCCAGCAGCTTAGCGGCAGCGACGCCTAACTATGGCTACACCTTC. Translation gives CASSLAAATPNYGYTF.